The 32 T cell receptor beta chains below all came from one sample that was sequenced in a study of blood T cell repertoires in COVID-19. Sequencing used immunoSEQ multiplex PCR; TCRdb keeps in-frame clones, though not all of them. The sample contains 88,000 or so clones, roughly three quarters of which appear only once. Sequencing used peripheral blood. The receptors shown here come from a human donor in a cohort sampled during active COVID-19.

The chain joins TRBV28 to TRBJ2-7, with 8 bases that match TRBD1. V lost 3 bases to trimming and J lost 2 bases; unmatched junction nucleotides: 9. The CDR3 spans 16 residues. CDR1 and CDR2 from the germline V gene are MDHEN and SYDVKM. The CDR3 region is CASSFKPGQATYEQYF. CDR3 nucleotide sequence: TGTGCCAGCAGTTTTAAACCGGGACAGGCAACCTACGAGCAGTACTTC.

V is TRBV29-1 and J is TRBJ2-3; the D gene is possibly TRBD2 (6 bases). The CDR3 has 13 residues. Trimming took 1 base from V and 6 from J, leaving 11 bases between them. CDR1 is SQVTM and CDR2 is ANQGSEA in the germline V gene. CDR3 in amino acids: CSVEGGGGDTQYF. The CDR3 DNA sequence: TGCAGCGTTGAAGGGGGAGGTGGGGATACGCAGTATTTT.

The J gene is TRBJ2-3, the V gene TRBV11-2; D remains ambiguous. Germline V gene data show CDR1 as SGHAT and CDR2 as FQNNGV. This CDR3 region has 13 residues. Trimming removed 0 bases from V and 12 bases from J, with 13 bases in between. CDR3 bases: TGTGCCAGCAGCTTAGATCTCGGTACTACCCAGTATTTT. Its protein is CASSLDLGTTQYF.

The V and J genes are TRBV21-1 and TRBJ2-7; whether TRBD1, the table's D call, matches the DNA was not checked. TRBV21-1 counts as a pseudogene. There are 14 residues in the CDR3. This chain's CDR3 is CASSNRGQEYEQYF. In DNA, the CDR3 is TGTGCCAGCAGCAACAGGGGGCAGGAGTACGAGCAGTACTTC.

This clone was counted a few times. The chain is built from TRBV7-9 and TRBJ2-3; TRBD2 might be the D (5 bases). The CDR3 runs 14 residues. The germline CDR1 and CDR2 sequences are SEHNR and FQNEAQ (reference sequence). Trimming removed 3 bases at V and 4 bases at J, with 11 bases between. The CDR3 region has the DNA TGTGCCAGCAGCTTCAATCTAGCACCAGATACGCAGTATTTT. Translation gives CASSFNLAPDTQYF.

This clone was picked up a small number of times. The chain links TRBV20-1 to TRBJ2-7, with D perhaps TRBD2 (6 bases). Germline-derived CDR1 and CDR2 are DFQATT and SNEGSKA (reference sequence). This CDR3 has 11 amino acids. This chain's CDR3 is CSQGRISEQYF. The CDR3 DNA sequence: TGCAGCCAAGGGAGGATTAGCGAGCAGTACTTC.

V gene TRBV19 combines with J gene TRBJ1-4; TRBD1 agrees at 8 bases. The CDR3 spans 15 residues. Germline lookup yields CDR1 LNHDA and CDR2 SQIVND (reference sequence). V trimming: 5 bases; J trimming: 7 bases; junction bases outside the gene matches: 9. The CDR3: CASSLTRGRGEKLFF. The CDR3 DNA reads TGTGCCAGTAGTTTAACCAGGGGGCGCGGTGAAAAACTGTTTTTT.

The V gene is TRBV10-1, the J gene TRBJ2-2; 9 bases are shared with TRBD1. V lost 3 bases, J lost 4 bases, and 9 bases stayed unmatched. Germline V CDR1 and CDR2: WNHNN, SYGVQD (reference sequence). The CDR3 covers 17 residues. The CDR3 sequence: CASSDGTGSWSTGELFF. For the CDR3, the DNA is TGCGCCAGCAGTGATGGGACAGGGAGTTGGAGCACCGGGGAGCTGTTTTTT.

The rearrangement links TRBV20-1 to TRBJ2-2, with D perhaps matching TRBD1 (5 bases). In germline, CDR1 is DFQATT, CDR2 SNEGSKA (reference sequence). This CDR3 is built from 15 residues. V was clipped by 3 bases and J by 0 bases, with 11 bases between them. DNA of the CDR3: TGCAGTGCTAGTGTCGGACATGCGAACACCGGGGAGCTGTTTTTT. It encodes CSASVGHANTGELFF.

The CDR3 loop reads CASSQDLASGSNEQFF. The CDR3 coding sequence is TGTGCCAGCAGCCAAGATTTGGCTAGCGGGAGCAATGAGCAGTTCTTC. V gene TRBV4-2 combines with J gene TRBJ2-1; 10 nucleotides match TRBD2. Losses at the gene ends were 0 bases for V and 6 bases for J; bases not matched to a gene: 5. The CDR3 extends over 16 amino acids. Germline values: CDR1 LGHNA, CDR2 YNFKEQ.

V gene TRBV7-3 combines with J gene TRBJ2-7; 9 bases are shared with TRBD1. V shed 3 bases, J shed 6 bases, and the junction held 9 bases outside the gene matches. The CDR3 contains 15 residues. CDR1 SGHTA and CDR2 FQGTGA come from the germline V gene. The CDR3 DNA reads TGTGCCAGCAGCTTTGGTCCGGGACAGGGTTCCGAGCAGTACTTC. As protein: CASSFGPGQGSEQYF.

CDR3 bases: TGTGCCAGTAGTAGCCGGGTGACAGGGAAAAATTCACCCCTCCACTTT. Its translation: CASSSRVTGKNSPLHF. The rearrangement uses TRBV19 and TRBJ1-6; 7 nucleotides align to TRBD1. The CDR3 loop spans 16 amino acids. With V trimmed by 4 bases and J by 7 bases, 10 bases remained unmatched. The V gene's germline CDR1 is LNHDA and CDR2 SQIVND (reference sequence).

The rearrangement uses TRBV7-6 and TRBJ1-3; no firm D call. Trimming removed 0 bases at V and 0 bases at J, with 6 bases between. This CDR3 is 15 amino acids long. Germline V gene lookup returns CDR1 SGHVS and CDR2 FNYEAQ. The CDR3 here is CASSLARLSGNTIYF. In DNA, the CDR3 is TGTGCCAGCAGCTTAGCCCGACTCTCTGGAAACACCATATATTTT.

The gene calls are TRBV11-2 and TRBJ1-5, with unresolved D. Trimming removed 0 bases at V and 0 bases at J, with 21 bases between. Germline V lookup: CDR1 SGHAT, CDR2 FQNNGV. This CDR3 is built from 20 residues. The CDR3 DNA reads as TGTGCCAGCAGCTTAGAATTCGGTGCGGCAGATTATTATAGCAATCAGCCCCAGCATTTT. It codes for CASSLEFGAADYYSNQPQHF. The full variable domain, rest sourced from reference TRBV11-2 and TRBJ1-5, is EAGVAQSPRYKIIEKRQSVAFWCNPISGHATLYWYQQILGQGPKLLIQFQNNGVVDDSQLPKDRFSAERLKGVDSTLKIQPAKLEDSAVYLCASSLEFGAADYYSNQPQHFGDGTRLSIL.

This clone was detected a few times. CDR3 protein: CASTGGQGPYYEQYF. CDR3 bases: TGTGCCAGCACCGGGGGACAGGGTCCTTACTACGAGCAGTACTTC. The chain has TRBV6-5 and TRBJ2-7, with 9 bases aligning to TRBD1. The germline V gene encodes CDR1 MNHEY and CDR2 SVGAGI. V lost 7 bases, J lost 3 bases, and 10 bases stayed unmatched. The CDR3 length is 15 residues.

This chain uses TRBV6-2 or TRBV6-3 with TRBJ1-4; D remains ambiguous. From germline, CDR1 is MNHEY and CDR2 SVGEGT. Trimming took 4 bases from V and 2 from J, leaving 11 bases between them. The CDR3 is 15 amino acids. CDR3 coding DNA: TGTGCCAGCAGTTGGTTCCGGGTCACTAATGAAAAACTGTTTTTT. Amino acid sequence: CASSWFRVTNEKLFF.

The genes are TRBV10-3 and TRBJ2-7; tentatively, D is TRBD2 (5 bases). The CDR3 spans 17 residues. Trimming removed 1 base at V and 0 bases at J, with 16 bases between. Germline V gene data show CDR1 as ENHRY and CDR2 as SYGVKD. The CDR3 spells CAISEFRTGKSSYEQYF. CDR3 DNA: TGTGCCATCAGTGAGTTCCGGACGGGAAAAAGCTCCTACGAGCAGTACTTC.

The chain combines TRBV28 with TRBJ1-5, with TRBD1 as a possible D gene (5 bases). The ends were cut back, 5 bases at V and 8 bases at J, with 25 bases in the middle. Germline values: CDR1 MDHEN, CDR2 SYDVKM. CDR3 length equals 17 residues. This CDR3 is CASSPHAGRAEEKPQHF. The CDR3 DNA reads TGTGCCAGCAGTCCCCACGCTGGCAGGGCAGAGGAAAAGCCCCAGCATTTT.

This clone was seen a handful of times. This chain joins TRBV21-1 and TRBJ1-5; TRBD1 is taken as the D call from the table, unchecked against the DNA. TRBV21-1 is reported as a pseudogene. This CDR3 is 17 amino acids long. The CDR3 spells CASSKTAGQGAHQPQHF. CDR3 DNA: TGTGCCAGCAGCAAAACCGCTGGACAGGGGGCTCATCAGCCCCAGCATTTT.

V is TRBV6-5 and J is TRBJ1-2; 7 nucleotides align to TRBD1. Trimming cost V 1 base and J 7 bases; bases outside gene matches: 3. The CDR3 loop spans 13 amino acids. CDR1 and CDR2 (germline): MNHEY, SVGAGI. In DNA, the CDR3 is TGTGCCAGCAGTTACTTAGACAGGGCTGGCTACACCTTC. This codes for CASSYLDRAGYTF.

This chain links TRBV5-1 with TRBJ2-3, with 8 bases aligning to TRBD2. Germline V gene sequence: CDR1 SGHRS, CDR2 YFSETQ. The V and J ends lost 6 bases and 0 bases, in that order; junction bases with no gene match: 12. CDR3 length: 17 residues. Here the CDR3 DNA reads TGCGCCAGCACCCTGGGGAGACTAGCGCTTAGCACAGATACGCAGTATTTT. It yields the protein CASTLGRLALSTDTQYF.

The chain combines TRBV19 with TRBJ1-5; 8 bases are a match to TRBD1. V lost 7 bases and J lost 2; bases outside the gene matches: 13. Germline CDR1 reads LNHDA; CDR2 reads SQIVND (reference sequence). The CDR3 extends over 17 amino acids. CDR3 nucleotide sequence: TGTGCCAGTATAGGGACAGGAGCTTCCGGGGGCAATCAGCCCCAGCATTTT. It encodes CASIGTGASGGNQPQHF.

The chain links TRBV5-1 to TRBJ2-5; 9 nucleotides agree with TRBD1. The ends lost 4 bases at V and 5 bases at J; junction bases unmatched: 6. The CDR3 runs to 14 residues. CDR1 and CDR2 from the germline V gene are SGHRS and YFSETQ. The CDR3 is CASSPHGQGETQYF. CDR3 in DNA: TGCGCCAGCAGCCCCCATGGACAGGGGGAGACCCAGTACTTC.

The chain employs TRBV19 and TRBJ2-7; the match to TRBD1 covers 7 bases. The CDR3 extends over 13 amino acids. V gave up 5 bases and J gave up 3 bases; unmatched junction bases: 4. CDR1 and CDR2 from the germline V gene are LNHDA and SQIVND (reference sequence). The CDR3 protein is CASSESGGYEQYF. For the CDR3, the DNA is TGTGCCAGTAGTGAGTCAGGGGGCTACGAGCAGTACTTC.

In its sample, this clone was seen once. The chain uses TRBV5-4 and TRBJ1-2; weak D call: TRBD1 (5 bases). Germline-derived CDR1 and CDR2 are SGHNT and YYREEE (reference sequence). Trimming pared 3 bases from V and 4 bases from J, leaving 13 bases between. The CDR3 spans 14 residues. This CDR3 is CASSSDSAVYGYTF. The CDR3 DNA sequence: TGTGCCAGCAGCTCAGACAGTGCCGTCTATGGCTACACCTTC.

The rearrangement joins TRBV5-1 to TRBJ2-1; 10 bases match TRBD2. Trimming removed 1 base from V and 2 bases from J; junction bases left unmatched: 0. The CDR3 is 15 amino acids. Germline V lookup: CDR1 SGHRS, CDR2 YFSETQ. The chain's CDR3 is CASSLTSGTYNEQFF. In DNA, the CDR3 is TGCGCCAGCAGCTTGACTAGCGGGACCTACAATGAGCAGTTCTTC.

The chain joins TRBV5-4 to TRBJ2-5; D possibly corresponds to TRBD1 (5 bases). This CDR3 is 14 amino acids long. V lost 0 bases to trimming and J lost 3 bases, with 9 bases between them. CDR1 and CDR2 from the germline V gene are SGHNT and YYREEE (reference sequence). CDR3: CASSLVGQEETQYF. The CDR3 DNA is TGTGCCAGCAGCTTGGTCGGACAAGAAGAGACCCAGTACTTC.

This chain connects TRBV10-3 to TRBJ2-7; 9 bases line up with TRBD2. The CDR3 is 14 amino acids. Germline assignment: CDR1 ENHRY and CDR2 SYGVKD. J gave up 0 bases and V 10 bases, and 7 bases lay outside the gene matches. The CDR3 nucleotides read TGTGCCACCAGACTAGCGGTGCTCTCCTACGAGCAGTACTTC. This translates into CATRLAVLSYEQYF.

This chain joins TRBV5-4 and TRBJ2-2; 9 positions agree with TRBD2. The CDR3 is 15 residues long. The V and J ends lost 0 bases and 5 bases, in that order; junction bases with no gene match: 2. CDR1 is SGHNT, CDR2 YYREEE, per germline (reference sequence). Here the CDR3 DNA reads TGTGCCAGCAGCTTGGGACTAGCGGAGACCGGGGAGCTGTTTTTT. It yields the protein CASSLGLAETGELFF. Based on the CDR3 plus reference TRBV5-4 and TRBJ2-2, the full variable domain is ETGVTQSPTHLIKTRGQQVTLRCSSQSGHNTVSWYQQALGQGPQFIFQYYREEENGRGNFPPRFSGLQFPNYSSELNVNALELDDSALYLCASSLGLAETGELFFGEGSRLTVL.

CDR3 region: CASSLSGGPPDTQYF. CDR3 bases: TGCGCCAGCAGCTTGAGCGGGGGGCCCCCAGATACGCAGTATTTT. The chain joins TRBV5-1 to TRBJ2-3; 9 bases agree with TRBD2. Germline CDR1 reads SGHRS; CDR2 reads YFSETQ. This CDR3 has 15 amino acids. The V and J ends lost 1 base and 4 bases, in that order; junction bases with no gene match: 4.

CDR3 nucleotides: TGTGCCAGCAGCGACAATGTGGACACATACAATGAGCAGTTCTTC. Amino acids: CASSDNVDTYNEQFF. The gene calls are TRBV9 and TRBJ2-1; tentatively, D is TRBD1 (5 bases). The CDR3 spans 15 residues. Germline CDR1 SGDLS, CDR2 YYNGEE. V lost 3 bases to trimming and J lost 4 bases, with 14 bases between them.

This chain links TRBV19 with TRBJ1-5, with no clear D. The CDR3 contains 14 residues. Germline V lookup: CDR1 LNHDA, CDR2 SQIVND (reference sequence). V was trimmed by 3 bases and J by 7 bases, leaving 13 bases between them. The CDR3: CASSIQSPRQPQHF. The DNA for the CDR3 is TGTGCCAGTAGTATTCAGTCCCCCAGGCAGCCCCAGCATTTT.